The sequence of this TCR beta chain was determined in a study of blood T cell repertoires in COVID-19. The wider study: Material from acute and convalescent COVID-19 was sourced from the United States, Italy and Spain. PBMCs, B-cell-depleted T cells, or T cells were the source of the cDNA or gDNA that made up the material.

V was clipped by 3 bases and J by 6 bases, with 8 bases between them. CDR3 length: 13 residues. The germline V gene has CDR1 SGHTA and CDR2 FQGNSA. Libraries were prepared by immunoSEQ multiplex PCR; TCRdb keeps only in-frame clonotypes and omits some of them. This sample has over 60,000 clones, with 90% found just once. Sequencing used peripheral blood. The TCR originated in a middle-aged man with COVID-19, enrolled during active disease. This rearrangement joins TRBV7-2 to TRBJ2-2; D remains unclear. The CDR3, as DNA: TGTGCCAGCAGCTTGTGGTCGGCCGGGGAGCTGTTTTTT. Protein sequence: CASSLWSAGELFF.